The entry below gives a single T cell receptor beta chain sequence along with its context. Its target is not known. The sample is drawn from a study of memory CD4+ T cells and cytomegalovirus serostatus. Study background: Of the healthy Belgian adults, several were CMV seropositive and 20 to 30 seronegative.

Authors' processing steps: Out-of-frame sequences were removed, leaving roughly 2,200,000 distinct TCRbeta sequences. Sequencing was performed with immunoSEQ multiplex PCR; in TCRdb, only in-frame clones are kept and a portion is missing. That table gives V, J and clone size, and the DNA gave D and trimming. The data show about 41,000 clones, roughly 77% seen once. Single viable CD3+CD4+CD8-CD45RO+ cells were sorted as the memory CD4+ T cells. CD4+ T cells were isolated by positive magnetic selection. General study results and limits: Of more than 150 reported CMV TCRbeta sequences, 67 were found in memory CD4+ repertoires.

Source material: memory CD4+ T cells from blood. This TCR was sampled from an adult in good health and CMV-seronegative.

CDR3 bases: TGTGCCAGCAGCCTTCGACAGGGACGGGACACTGAAGCTTTCTTT. The encoded protein is CASSLRQGRDTEAFF. The V gene is TRBV11-1, the J gene TRBJ1-1; the match to TRBD1 covers 7 bases. CDR3 length: 15 residues. The germline V gene has CDR1 SGHAT and CDR2 FQDESV (reference sequence). Germline trimming cut 5 bases from V and 3 bases from J; bases unmatched to any gene: 9.